Sequencing of this T cell receptor (beta chain) was carried out in a study of T cell repertoires in cytomegalovirus infection. Study-level background: A matching HLA type, together with CMV infection, was signaled by public TCR beta signatures. Findings and limits, study-wide: Cumulative public TCR beta family frequency identified CMV carriers with the relevant HLA. The ex vivo response was dominated by HLA-C-restricted CMV-specific TCR beta clonotypes.

Deletions cut 1 base from V and 4 bases from J, with 8 bases between. This CDR3 has 14 amino acids. Per the germline V gene, CDR1 is SGHTA and CDR2 is FQGTGA. TCRdb itself ran the reads through MiXCR, one entry per CDR3 protein. The sample has around 530,000 distinct CDR3 sequences, 16% seen once. In its sample, this clonotype was seen a few times. Its antigen remains unidentified. Sequencing was performed on CD8+ T cells from PBMCs. The chain recombines TRBV7-3 with TRBJ1-5, with a tentative D call TRBD1 (5 bases). This clonotype was sampled from a human donor in good health (CMV status not recorded). Some clones in this sample may be carry-over from other donors' samples. CDR3: CASSLNRLNQPQHF. The CDR3 DNA is TGTGCCAGCAGCTTAAACAGGCTAAATCAGCCCCAGCATTTT.